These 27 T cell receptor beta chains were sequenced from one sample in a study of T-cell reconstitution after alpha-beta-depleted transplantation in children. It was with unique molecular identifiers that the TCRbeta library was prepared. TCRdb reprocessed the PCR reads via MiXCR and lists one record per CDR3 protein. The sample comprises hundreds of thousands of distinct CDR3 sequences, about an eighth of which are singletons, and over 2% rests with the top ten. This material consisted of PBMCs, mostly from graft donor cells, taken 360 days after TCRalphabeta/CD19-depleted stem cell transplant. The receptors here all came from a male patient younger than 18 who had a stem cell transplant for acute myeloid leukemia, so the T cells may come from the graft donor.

In DNA form, the CDR3 reads TGTGCCAGCAGTCCACAGGGAGGAAGATCACCCCTCCACTTT. It is translated as CASSPQGGRSPLHF. The chain has TRBV27 and TRBJ1-6, with D maybe TRBD1 (6 bases). Per the germline V gene, CDR1 is MNHEY and CDR2 is SMNVEV (reference sequence). Trimming took 5 bases from V and 10 from J, leaving 15 bases between them. This CDR3 region has 14 residues.

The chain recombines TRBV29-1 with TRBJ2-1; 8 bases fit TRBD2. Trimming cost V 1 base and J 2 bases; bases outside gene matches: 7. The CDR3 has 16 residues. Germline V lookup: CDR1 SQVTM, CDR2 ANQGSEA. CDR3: CSVEGGAGGTYNEQFF. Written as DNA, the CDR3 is TGCAGCGTTGAAGGAGGGGCGGGGGGTACCTACAATGAGCAGTTCTTC.

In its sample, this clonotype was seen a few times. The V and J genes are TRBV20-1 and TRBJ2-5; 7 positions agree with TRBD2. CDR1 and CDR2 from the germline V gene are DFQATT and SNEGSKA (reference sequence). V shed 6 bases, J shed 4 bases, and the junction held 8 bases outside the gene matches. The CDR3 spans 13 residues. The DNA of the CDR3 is TGCAGTGCCAAACGGGGGGATGGAGAGACCCAGTACTTC. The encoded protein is CSAKRGDGETQYF.

The CDR3 loop reads CSVEGTVAGVGTDTQYF. The CDR3 DNA sequence: TGCAGCGTTGAAGGGACCGTAGCGGGAGTTGGGACAGATACGCAGTATTTT. The chain employs TRBV29-1 and TRBJ2-3; TRBD2 matches 9 bases. The J segment lost 3 bases and the V segment lost 1 base, leaving 11 bases of the junction unmatched. The length of the CDR3 is 17 residues. CDR1 and CDR2 from the germline V gene are SQVTM and ANQGSEA.

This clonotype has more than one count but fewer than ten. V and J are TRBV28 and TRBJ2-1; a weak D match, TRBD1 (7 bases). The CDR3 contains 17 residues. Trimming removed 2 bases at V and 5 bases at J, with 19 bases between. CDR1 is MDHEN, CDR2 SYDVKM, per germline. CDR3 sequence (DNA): TGTGCCAGCAGTTTACACCGTAGGGGGCGGGGAAACAATGAGCAGTTCTTC. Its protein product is CASSLHRRGRGNNEQFF.

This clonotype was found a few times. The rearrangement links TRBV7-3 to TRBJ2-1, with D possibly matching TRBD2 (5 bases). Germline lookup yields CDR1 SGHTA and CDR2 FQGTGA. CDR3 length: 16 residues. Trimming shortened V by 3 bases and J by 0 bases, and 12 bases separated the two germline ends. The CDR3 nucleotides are TGTGCCAGCAGCTTTGATGGCGGGTTCTCCTACAATGAGCAGTTCTTC. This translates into CASSFDGGFSYNEQFF.

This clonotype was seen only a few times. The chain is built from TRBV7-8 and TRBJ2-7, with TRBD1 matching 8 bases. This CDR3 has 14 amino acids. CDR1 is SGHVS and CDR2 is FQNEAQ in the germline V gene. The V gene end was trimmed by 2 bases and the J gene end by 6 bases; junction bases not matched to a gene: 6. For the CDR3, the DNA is TGTGCCAGCAGCTTACTTGACAGGGGTGCCGAGCAGTACTTC. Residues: CASSLLDRGAEQYF.

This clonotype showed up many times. CDR3 sequence reads: CASSYAGGQTQYF. The CDR3 DNA is TGTGCCAGCAGTTACGCGGGAGGACAGACCCAGTACTTC. The rearrangement links TRBV12-3 or TRBV12-4 to TRBJ2-5, with 8 bases that match TRBD2. CDR3 size: 13 residues. V was pared by 4 bases and J by 6 bases, with 4 bases of the junction left unmatched.

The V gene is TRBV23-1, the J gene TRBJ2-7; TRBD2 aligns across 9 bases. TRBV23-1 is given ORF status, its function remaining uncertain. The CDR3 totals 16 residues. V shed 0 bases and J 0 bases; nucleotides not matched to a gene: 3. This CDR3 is CASSQSKREVSYEQYF. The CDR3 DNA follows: TGCGCCAGCAGTCAATCGAAGCGGGAGGTCTCCTACGAGCAGTACTTC.

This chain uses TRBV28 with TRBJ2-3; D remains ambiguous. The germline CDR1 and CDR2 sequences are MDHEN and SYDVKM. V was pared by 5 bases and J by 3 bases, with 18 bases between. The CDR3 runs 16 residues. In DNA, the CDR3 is TGTGCCAGCAGTCCCCAGGCCGTCCTCCAGACAGATACGCAGTATTTT. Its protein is CASSPQAVLQTDTQYF. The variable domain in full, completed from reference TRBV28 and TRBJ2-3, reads DVKVTQSSRYLVKRTGEKVFLECVQDMDHENMFWYRQDPGLGLRLIYFSYDVKMKEKGDIPEGYSVSREKKERFSLILESASTNQTSMYLCASSPQAVLQTDTQYFGPGTRLTVL.

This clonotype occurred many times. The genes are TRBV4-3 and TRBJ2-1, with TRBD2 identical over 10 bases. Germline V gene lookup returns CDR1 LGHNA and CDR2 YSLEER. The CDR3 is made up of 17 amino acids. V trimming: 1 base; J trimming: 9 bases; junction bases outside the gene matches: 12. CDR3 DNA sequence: TGCGCCAGCAGCCAAGGGGCAGCGGGAGGGAAGGGTGGTGAGCAGTTCTTC. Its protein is CASSQGAAGGKGGEQFF.

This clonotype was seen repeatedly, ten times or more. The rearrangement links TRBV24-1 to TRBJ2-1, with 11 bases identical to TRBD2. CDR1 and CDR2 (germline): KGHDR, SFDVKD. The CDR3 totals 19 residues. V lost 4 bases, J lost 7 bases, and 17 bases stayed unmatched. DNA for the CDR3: TGTGCCACCAGTGACCTACCCCTCACTAGCGGGAGTTTATATAATGAGCAGTTCTTC. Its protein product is CATSDLPLTSGSLYNEQFF.

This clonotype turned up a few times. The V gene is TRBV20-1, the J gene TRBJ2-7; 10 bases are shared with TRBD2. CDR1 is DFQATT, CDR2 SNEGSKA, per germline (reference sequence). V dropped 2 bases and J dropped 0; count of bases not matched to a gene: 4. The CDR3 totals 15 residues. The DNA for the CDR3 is TGCAGTGCTAGATCGGGGACTAGCGCCTCCTACGAGCAGTACTTC. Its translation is CSARSGTSASYEQYF.

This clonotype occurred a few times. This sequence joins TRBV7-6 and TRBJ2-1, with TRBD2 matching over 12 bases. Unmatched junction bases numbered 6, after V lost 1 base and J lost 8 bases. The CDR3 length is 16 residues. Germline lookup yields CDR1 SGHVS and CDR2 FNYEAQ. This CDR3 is CASSLDLSSGRDEQFF. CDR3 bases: TGTGCCAGCAGCTTAGATTTGTCTAGCGGGAGGGATGAGCAGTTCTTC.

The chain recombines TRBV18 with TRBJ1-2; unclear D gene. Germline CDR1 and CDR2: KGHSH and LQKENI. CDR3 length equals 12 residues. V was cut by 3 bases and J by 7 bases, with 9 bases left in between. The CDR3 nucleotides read TGTGCCAGCTCACCGTTGGCCGGTGGCTACACCTTC. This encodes CASSPLAGGYTF. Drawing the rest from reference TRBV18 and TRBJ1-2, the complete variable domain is NAGVMQNPRHLVRRRGQEARLRCSPMKGHSHVYWYRQLPEEGLKFMVYLQKENIIDESGMPKERFSAEFPKEGPSILRIQQVVRGDSAAYFCASSPLAGGYTFGSGTRLTVV.

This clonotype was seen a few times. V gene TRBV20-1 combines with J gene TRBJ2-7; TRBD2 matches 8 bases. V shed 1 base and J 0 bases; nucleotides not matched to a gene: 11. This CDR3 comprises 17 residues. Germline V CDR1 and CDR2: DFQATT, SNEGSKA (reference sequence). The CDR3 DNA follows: TGCAGTGCTAGAGGCGGACGGGAGGGGCATTACTCCTACGAGCAGTACTTC. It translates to CSARGGREGHYSYEQYF.

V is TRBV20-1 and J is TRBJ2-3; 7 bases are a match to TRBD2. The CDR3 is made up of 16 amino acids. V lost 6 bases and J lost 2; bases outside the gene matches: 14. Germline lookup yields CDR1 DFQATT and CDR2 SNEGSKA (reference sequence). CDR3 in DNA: TGCAGTGCACCCAAGGAGGTACAGCGGGACACAGATACGCAGTATTTT. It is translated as CSAPKEVQRDTDTQYF.

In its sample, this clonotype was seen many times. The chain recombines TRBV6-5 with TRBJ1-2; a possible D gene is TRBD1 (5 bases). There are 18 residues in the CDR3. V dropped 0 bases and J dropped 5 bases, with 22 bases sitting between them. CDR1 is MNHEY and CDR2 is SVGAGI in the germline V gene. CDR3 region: CASSYSRRGPKMGYGYTF. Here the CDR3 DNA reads TGTGCCAGCAGTTACTCAAGGAGGGGCCCTAAAATGGGATATGGCTACACCTTC.

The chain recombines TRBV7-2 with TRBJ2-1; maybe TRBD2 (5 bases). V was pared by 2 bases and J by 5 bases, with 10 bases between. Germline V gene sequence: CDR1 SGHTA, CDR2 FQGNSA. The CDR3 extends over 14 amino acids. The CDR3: CASSLRLAHNEQFF. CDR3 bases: TGTGCCAGCAGCTTAAGGCTAGCACACAATGAGCAGTTCTTC.

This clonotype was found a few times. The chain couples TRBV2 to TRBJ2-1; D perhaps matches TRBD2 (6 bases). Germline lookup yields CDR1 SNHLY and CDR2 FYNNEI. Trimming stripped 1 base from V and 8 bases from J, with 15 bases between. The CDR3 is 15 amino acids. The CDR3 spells CASSEDRRLVDEQFF. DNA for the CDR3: TGTGCCAGCAGTGAAGACAGACGACTAGTCGATGAGCAGTTCTTC.

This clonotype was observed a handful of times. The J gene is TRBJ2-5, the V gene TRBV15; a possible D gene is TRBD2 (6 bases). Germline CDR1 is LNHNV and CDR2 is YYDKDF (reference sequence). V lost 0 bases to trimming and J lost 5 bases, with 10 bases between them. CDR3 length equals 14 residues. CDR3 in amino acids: CATSREARGETQYF. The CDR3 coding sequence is TGTGCCACCAGCAGAGAGGCTCGGGGGGAGACCCAGTACTTC.

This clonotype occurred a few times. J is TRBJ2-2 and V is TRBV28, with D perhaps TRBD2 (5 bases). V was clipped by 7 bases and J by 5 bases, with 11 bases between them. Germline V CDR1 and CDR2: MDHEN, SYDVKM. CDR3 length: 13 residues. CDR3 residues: CASIGEYTGELFF. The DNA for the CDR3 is TGTGCCAGCATCGGGGAATATACCGGGGAGCTGTTTTTT.

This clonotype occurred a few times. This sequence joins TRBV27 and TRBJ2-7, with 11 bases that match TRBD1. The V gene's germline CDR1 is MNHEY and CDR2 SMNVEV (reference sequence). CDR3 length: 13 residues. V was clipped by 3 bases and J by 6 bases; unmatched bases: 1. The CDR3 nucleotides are TGTGCCAGCAGTTTCGGGACAGGGGGCGAGCAGTACTTC. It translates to CASSFGTGGEQYF.

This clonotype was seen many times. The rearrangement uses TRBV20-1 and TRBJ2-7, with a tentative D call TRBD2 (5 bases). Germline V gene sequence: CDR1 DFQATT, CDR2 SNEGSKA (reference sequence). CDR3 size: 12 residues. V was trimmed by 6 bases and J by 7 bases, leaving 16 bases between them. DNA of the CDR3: TGCAGTGCGGACTTACTATCGGGGGAGCAGTACTTC. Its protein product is CSADLLSGEQYF.

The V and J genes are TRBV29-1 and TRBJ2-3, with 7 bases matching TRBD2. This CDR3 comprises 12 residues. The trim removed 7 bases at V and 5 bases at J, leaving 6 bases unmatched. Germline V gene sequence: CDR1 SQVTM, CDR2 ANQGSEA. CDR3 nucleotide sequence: TGCAGCGCCGCTACGGGGGGAGATACGCAGTATTTT. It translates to CSAATGGDTQYF.

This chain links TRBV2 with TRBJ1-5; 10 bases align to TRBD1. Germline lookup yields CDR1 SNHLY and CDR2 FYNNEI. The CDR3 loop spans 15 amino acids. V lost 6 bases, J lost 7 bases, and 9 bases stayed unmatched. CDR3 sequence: CASSLQGQGNQPQHF. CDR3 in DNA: TGTGCCAGCAGCCTCCAGGGACAGGGGAACCAGCCCCAGCATTTT.

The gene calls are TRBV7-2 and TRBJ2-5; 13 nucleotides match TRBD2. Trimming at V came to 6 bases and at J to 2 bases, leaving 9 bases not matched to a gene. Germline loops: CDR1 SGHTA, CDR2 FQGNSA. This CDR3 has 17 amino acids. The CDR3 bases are TGTGCCAGCAGTCTTTCCGGACTAGCGGGAGAGCAAGAGACCCAGTACTTC. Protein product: CASSLSGLAGEQETQYF.